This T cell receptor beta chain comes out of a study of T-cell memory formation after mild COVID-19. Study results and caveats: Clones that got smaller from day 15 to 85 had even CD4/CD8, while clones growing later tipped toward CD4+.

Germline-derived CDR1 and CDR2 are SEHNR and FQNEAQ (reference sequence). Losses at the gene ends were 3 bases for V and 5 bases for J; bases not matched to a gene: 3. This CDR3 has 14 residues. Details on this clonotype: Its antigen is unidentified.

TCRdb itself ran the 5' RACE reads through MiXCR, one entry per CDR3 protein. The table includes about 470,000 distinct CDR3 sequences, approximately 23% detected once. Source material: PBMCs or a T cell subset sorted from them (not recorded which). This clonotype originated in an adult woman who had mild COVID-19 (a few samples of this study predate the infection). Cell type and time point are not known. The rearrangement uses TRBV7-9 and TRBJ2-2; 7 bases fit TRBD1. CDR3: CASSLSTGTGELFF. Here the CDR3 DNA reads TGTGCCAGCAGCTTGTCGACAGGGACCGGGGAGCTGTTTTTT.